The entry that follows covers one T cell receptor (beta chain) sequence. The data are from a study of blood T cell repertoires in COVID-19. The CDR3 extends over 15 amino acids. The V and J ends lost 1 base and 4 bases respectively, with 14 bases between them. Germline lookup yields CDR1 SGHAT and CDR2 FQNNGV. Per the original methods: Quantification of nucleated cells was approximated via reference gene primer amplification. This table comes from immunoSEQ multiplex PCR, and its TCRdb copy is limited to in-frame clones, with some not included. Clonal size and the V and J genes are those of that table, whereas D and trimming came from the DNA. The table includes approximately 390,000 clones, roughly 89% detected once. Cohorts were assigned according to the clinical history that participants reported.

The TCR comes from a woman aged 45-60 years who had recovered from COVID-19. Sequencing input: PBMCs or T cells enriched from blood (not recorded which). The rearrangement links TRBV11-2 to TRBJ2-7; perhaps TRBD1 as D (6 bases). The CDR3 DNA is TGTGCCAGCAGCTTAGGTCAGGGGCCCCAATACGAGCAGTACTTC. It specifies CASSLGQGPQYEQYF.